The next 15 T cell receptor beta chains were all read from a single sample in a study of Graves' ophthalmopathy and Graves' hyperthyroidism. Scientists amplified the TCR beta CDR3 regions from RNA transcripts. Second-round multiplex PCR came after first-round RT-PCR with HTBI primers. TCRdb reprocessed the multiplex PCR reads with MiXCR, giving one entry per CDR3 protein. The sample has some 520,000 distinct CDR3 sequences, around 14% seen once. The sample was blood. The receptors were sampled from a woman in her twenties or thirties with Graves' ophthalmopathy.

This clonotype was detected only a few times. Being one base from a much bigger clone, this may be a read error. This rearrangement joins TRBV3-1 to TRBJ1-1, with a weak D call TRBD1 (5 bases). Trimming pared 2 bases from V and 4 bases from J, leaving 11 bases between. The CDR3 has 14 residues. Germline V gives CDR1 LGHDT, CDR2 YNNKEL (reference sequence). The CDR3 spells CASSQPRQSTEAFF. The CDR3 DNA reads as TGTGCCAGCAGCCAACCTCGACAGAGCACTGAAGCTTTCTTT.

V gene TRBV6-1 combines with J gene TRBJ1-5; 12 bases fit TRBD1. This CDR3 contains 16 residues. The germline V gene has CDR1 MNHNS and CDR2 SASEGT. V trimming: 0 bases; J trimming: 7 bases; junction bases outside the gene matches: 4. The CDR3 sequence is CASSEAGTGGLQPQHF. The DNA for the CDR3 is TGTGCCAGCAGTGAAGCAGGGACAGGGGGCCTGCAGCCCCAGCATTTT.

This clonotype was detected once. This rearrangement joins TRBV27 to TRBJ1-1, with D hard to call. Trimming took off 2 bases at V and 1 base at J, with 8 bases between the two ends. Looked up from germline, CDR1 is MNHEY and CDR2 is SMNVEV (reference sequence). This CDR3 has 14 residues. The CDR3 here is CASSLTPANTEAFF. CDR3 DNA: TGTGCCAGCAGTTTAACACCAGCGAACACTGAAGCTTTCTTT.

The table lists this clonotype with many counts. The J gene is TRBJ1-5, the V gene TRBV19, with TRBD1 matching 11 bases. Germline V gene sequence: CDR1 LNHDA, CDR2 SQIVND (reference sequence). V lost 10 bases, J lost 9 bases, and 8 bases stayed unmatched. The CDR3 is 13 amino acids. DNA for the CDR3: TGTGCCACCGGACAGGGGGCGCCTAGGCCCCAGCATTTT. Translated: CATGQGAPRPQHF.

This clonotype was detected ten times or more. V usage is TRBV13 and J usage is TRBJ1-5, with a possible D match to TRBD1 (5 bases). From germline, CDR1 is PRHDT and CDR2 FYEKMQ (reference sequence). The V gene lost 0 bases and the J gene lost 2 bases, with 11 bases spanning the gap. The CDR3 has 16 residues. Here the CDR3 DNA reads TGTGCCAGCAGCTTAGGCTCGGGGACGGGCAATCAGCCCCAGCATTTT. Its protein product is CASSLGSGTGNQPQHF. Variable domain in full (rest from reference TRBV13 and TRBJ1-5): AAGVIQSPRHLIKEKRETATLKCYPIPRHDTVYWYQQGPGQDPQFLISFYEKMQSDKGSIPDRFSAQQFSDYHSELNMSSLELGDSALYFCASSLGSGTGNQPQHFGDGTRLSIL.

This clonotype was seen many times. The rearrangement links TRBV11-2 to TRBJ1-5; no reliable D call. Germline CDR1 reads SGHAT; CDR2 reads FQNNGV. V shed 1 base and J shed 2 bases, with 9 bases lying between them. This CDR3 contains 15 residues. Here the CDR3 DNA reads TGTGCCAGCAGCTTAGGCGGCAGAGGCAATCAGCCCCAGCATTTT. This sequence encodes CASSLGGRGNQPQHF.

This clonotype has more than one count but fewer than ten. The chain has TRBV15 and TRBJ2-2; D may be TRBD1 (6 bases). This CDR3 is 14 amino acids long. The germline V and J ends were trimmed by 8 bases and 5 bases, with 15 bases remaining between them. Germline loops: CDR1 LNHNV, CDR2 YYDKDF (reference sequence). CDR3 DNA sequence: TGTGCCACCGCCAGGGGAAAAGGAACCGGGGAGCTGTTTTTT. Translation: CATARGKGTGELFF. The full variable domain, in which reference TRBV15 and TRBJ2-2 provide the parts outside the CDR3, is DAMVIQNPRYQVTQFGKPVTLSCSQTLNHNVMYWYQQKSSQAPKLLFHYYDKDFNNEADTPDNFQSRRPNTSFCFLDIRSPGLGDTAMYLCATARGKGTGELFFGEGSRLTVL.

This clonotype came up many times. This chain uses TRBV10-3 with TRBJ1-2, with TRBD1 matching over 10 bases. V lost 6 bases and J lost 6; bases outside the gene matches: 4. CDR3 length equals 13 residues. Germline CDR1 ENHRY, CDR2 SYGVKD. CDR3 sequence (DNA): TGTGCCATCAGGGGGACAGGGGATGATGGCTACACCTTC. It yields the protein CAIRGTGDDGYTF.

This clonotype was observed many times. This chain links TRBV6-2 or TRBV6-3 with TRBJ1-5; the D is unclear. V was cut by 1 base and J by 6 bases, with 7 bases left in between. CDR3 length: 13 residues. The germline CDR1 and CDR2 sequences are MNHEY and SVGEGT. For the CDR3, the DNA is TGTGCCAGCAGTTACTTTCTGGGTCAGCCCCAGCATTTT. This encodes CASSYFLGQPQHF.

V gene TRBV7-3 combines with J gene TRBJ2-2; TRBD1 aligns across 7 bases. The CDR3 runs 15 residues. With 7 bases clipped from V and 6 bases from J, the junction kept 11 bases outside the gene matches. Germline V CDR1 and CDR2: SGHTA, FQGTGA. The CDR3 reads CASNMGQLGAGELFF. The DNA for the CDR3 is TGTGCCAGCAATATGGGACAGCTTGGGGCCGGGGAGCTGTTTTTT.

This clonotype was recorded many times. This chain connects TRBV29-1 to TRBJ2-5; D uncertain. Germline lookup yields CDR1 SQVTM and CDR2 ANQGSEA. V lost 2 bases and J lost 5, with 9 bases in between. This CDR3 contains 12 residues. CDR3 in DNA: TGCAGCGTTGAAAGGGTCGCTGAGACCCAGTACTTC. Amino acid sequence: CSVERVAETQYF.

There are a few counts of this clonotype. The chain links TRBV5-4 to TRBJ2-2; 8 nucleotides match TRBD1. The germline V gene has CDR1 SGHNT and CDR2 YYREEE (reference sequence). The CDR3 is made up of 18 amino acids. V shed 3 bases and J 5 bases; nucleotides not matched to a gene: 15. The CDR3 DNA reads as TGTGCCAGCAGCTACCAGTCAGGGGGCAACAAGAGAACCGGGGAGCTGTTTTTT. As protein: CASSYQSGGNKRTGELFF. Filled out from reference TRBV5-4 and TRBJ2-2, the complete variable domain reads ETGVTQSPTHLIKTRGQQVTLRCSSQSGHNTVSWYQQALGQGPQFIFQYYREEENGRGNFPPRFSGLQFPNYSSELNVNALELDDSALYLCASSYQSGGNKRTGELFFGEGSRLTVL.

In this sample, this clonotype turned up many times. The CDR3 DNA reads TGTGCCAGCAGCTTAGAAGGGACAGTAGAGACCCAGTACTTC. Amino acid sequence: CASSLEGTVETQYF. This rearrangement joins TRBV11-2 to TRBJ2-5; 7 nucleotides agree with TRBD1. The CDR3 length is 14 residues. Losses at the gene ends were 0 bases for V and 4 bases for J; bases not matched to a gene: 2. Germline V lookup: CDR1 SGHAT, CDR2 FQNNGV.

The chain combines TRBV4-1 with TRBJ2-7; 11 bases match TRBD2. Losses at the gene ends were 3 bases for V and 3 bases for J; bases not matched to a gene: 13. Germline lookup yields CDR1 MGHRA and CDR2 YSYEKL. The length of the CDR3 is 18 residues. CDR3 DNA sequence: TGCGCCAGCAGCCATATTGGCCTGGGACTAGCGGCTTACTACGAGCAGTACTTC. Protein: CASSHIGLGLAAYYEQYF.

This clonotype was recorded many times. The CDR3, as DNA: TGTGCCAGCAGTTCGTCTTTCGAGACAGGGGACACAGATACGCAGTATTTT. Translation gives CASSSSFETGDTDTQYF. The chain uses TRBV6-6 and TRBJ2-3, with TRBD1 identical over 8 bases. Germline loops: CDR1 MNHNY, CDR2 SVGAGI (reference sequence). This CDR3 has 17 amino acids. Germline trimming cut 4 bases from V and 2 bases from J; bases unmatched to any gene: 11.